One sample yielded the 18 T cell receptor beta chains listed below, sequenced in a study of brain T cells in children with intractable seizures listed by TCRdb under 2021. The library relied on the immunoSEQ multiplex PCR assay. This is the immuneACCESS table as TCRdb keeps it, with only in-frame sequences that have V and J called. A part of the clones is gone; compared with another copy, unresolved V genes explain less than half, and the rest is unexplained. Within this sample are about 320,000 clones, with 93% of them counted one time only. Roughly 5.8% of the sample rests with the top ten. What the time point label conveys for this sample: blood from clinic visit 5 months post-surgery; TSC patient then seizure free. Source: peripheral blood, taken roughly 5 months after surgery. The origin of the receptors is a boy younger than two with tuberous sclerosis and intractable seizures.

The CDR3: CASNPVGGRSTDTQYF. CDR3 coding DNA: TGTGCCAGCAACCCCGTGGGGGGACGAAGCACAGATACGCAGTATTTT. J is TRBJ2-3 and V is TRBV9, with D possibly being TRBD2 (6 bases). V was shortened by 6 bases and J by 0 bases, with 17 bases between the two germline ends. Germline assignment: CDR1 SGDLS and CDR2 YYNGEE. The CDR3 is 16 residues long. Using reference TRBV9 and TRBJ2-3 for the parts outside the CDR3, the full variable domain is DSGVTQTPKHLITATGQRVTLRCSPRSGDLSVYWYQQSLDQGLQFLIQYYNGEERAKGNILERFSAQQFPDLHSELNLSSLELGDSALYFCASNPVGGRSTDTQYFGPGTRLTVL.

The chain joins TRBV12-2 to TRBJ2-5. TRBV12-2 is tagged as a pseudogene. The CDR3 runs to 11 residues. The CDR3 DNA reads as TGTGCAAGTCGCTTAGGTGAGACCCAGTACTTC. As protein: CASRLGETQYF.

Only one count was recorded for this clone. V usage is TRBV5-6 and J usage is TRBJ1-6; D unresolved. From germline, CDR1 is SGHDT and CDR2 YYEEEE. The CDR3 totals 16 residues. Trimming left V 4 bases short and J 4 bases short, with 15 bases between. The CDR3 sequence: CASSARLGRYNSPLHF. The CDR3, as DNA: TGTGCCAGCAGCGCTCGACTCGGGCGGTATAATTCACCCCTCCACTTT.

CDR3 in DNA: TGTGCCACCAGTGATGATGGACATCACGGCACTGAAGCTTTCTTT. It yields the protein CATSDDGHHGTEAFF. The chain has TRBV24-1 and TRBJ1-1; a weak D match, TRBD1 (5 bases). Germline-derived CDR1 and CDR2 are KGHDR and SFDVKD. V was clipped by 3 bases and J by 4 bases, with 14 bases between them. The CDR3 totals 15 residues.

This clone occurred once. The CDR3 spells CASSISSATYNEQFF. The CDR3 bases are TGTGCCAGTAGTATATCCAGTGCCACCTACAATGAGCAGTTCTTC. The chain links TRBV19 to TRBJ2-1; D remains unclear. Germline values: CDR1 LNHDA, CDR2 SQIVND (reference sequence). The CDR3 totals 15 residues. V was clipped by 2 bases and J by 2 bases, with 10 bases between them.

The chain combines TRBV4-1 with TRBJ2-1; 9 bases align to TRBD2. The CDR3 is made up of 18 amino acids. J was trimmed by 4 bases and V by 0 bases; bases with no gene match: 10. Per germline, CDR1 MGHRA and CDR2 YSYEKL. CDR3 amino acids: CASSQDPDAGGPYNEQFF. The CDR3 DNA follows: TGCGCCAGCAGCCAAGACCCCGACGCGGGAGGGCCTTACAATGAGCAGTTCTTC.

CDR3: CASGKRTGYYEQYF. In DNA, the CDR3 is TGTGCCAGCGGGAAAAGGACGGGATACTACGAGCAGTACTTC. The V and J genes are TRBV28 and TRBJ2-7; D is possibly TRBD2 (5 bases). The CDR3 runs to 14 residues. Deletions cut 8 bases from V and 3 bases from J, with 17 bases between. CDR1 and CDR2 (germline): MDHEN, SYDVKM.

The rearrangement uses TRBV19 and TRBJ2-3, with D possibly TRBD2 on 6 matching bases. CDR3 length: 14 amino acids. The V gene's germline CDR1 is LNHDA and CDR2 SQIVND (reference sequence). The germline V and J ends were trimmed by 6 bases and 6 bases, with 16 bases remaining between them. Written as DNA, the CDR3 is TGTGCCAGTAGCATTTCGCGGGGTATGGATACGCAGTATTTT. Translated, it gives CASSISRGMDTQYF.

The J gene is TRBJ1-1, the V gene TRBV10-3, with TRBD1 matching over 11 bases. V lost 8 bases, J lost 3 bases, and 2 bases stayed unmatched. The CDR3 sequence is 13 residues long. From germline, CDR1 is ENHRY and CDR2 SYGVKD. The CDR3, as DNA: TGTGCCATCGGGGGACAGGGGGACACTGAAGCTTTCTTT. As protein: CAIGGQGDTEAFF.

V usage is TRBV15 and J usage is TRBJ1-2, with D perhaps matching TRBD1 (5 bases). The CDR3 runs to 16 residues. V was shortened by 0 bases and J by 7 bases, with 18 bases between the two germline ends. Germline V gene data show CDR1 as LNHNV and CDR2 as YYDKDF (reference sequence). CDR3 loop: CATSRDFSGSSGGYTF. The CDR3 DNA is TGTGCCACCAGCAGAGATTTTTCAGGGAGTTCAGGTGGCTACACCTTC.

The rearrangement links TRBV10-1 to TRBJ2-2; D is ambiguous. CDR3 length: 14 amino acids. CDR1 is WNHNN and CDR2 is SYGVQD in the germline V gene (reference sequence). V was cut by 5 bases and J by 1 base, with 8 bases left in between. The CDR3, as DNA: TGCGCCAGCAGTTTCCAGGAGAACACCGGGGAGCTGTTTTTT. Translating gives CASSFQENTGELFF.

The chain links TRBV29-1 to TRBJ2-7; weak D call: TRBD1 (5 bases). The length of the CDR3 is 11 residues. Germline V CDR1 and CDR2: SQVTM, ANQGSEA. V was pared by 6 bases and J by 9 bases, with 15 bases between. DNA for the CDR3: TGCAGCGTGGTTCAAGGGGTTGTGCAGTACTTC. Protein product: CSVVQGVVQYF.

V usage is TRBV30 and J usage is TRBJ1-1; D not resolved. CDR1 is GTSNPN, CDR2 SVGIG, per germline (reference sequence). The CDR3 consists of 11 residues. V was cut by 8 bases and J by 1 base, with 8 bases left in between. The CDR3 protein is CALWGNTEAFF. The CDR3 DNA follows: TGTGCCCTGTGGGGGAACACTGAAGCTTTCTTT.

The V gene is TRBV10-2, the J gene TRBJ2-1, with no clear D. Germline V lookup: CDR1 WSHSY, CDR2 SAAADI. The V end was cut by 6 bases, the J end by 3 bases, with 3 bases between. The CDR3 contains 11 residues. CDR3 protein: CASSLYNEQFF. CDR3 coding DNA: TGCGCCAGCAGCCTCTACAATGAGCAGTTCTTC.

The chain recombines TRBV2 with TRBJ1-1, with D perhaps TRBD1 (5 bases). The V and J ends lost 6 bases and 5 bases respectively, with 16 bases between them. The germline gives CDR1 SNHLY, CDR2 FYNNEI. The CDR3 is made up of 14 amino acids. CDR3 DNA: TGTGCCAGCAGAAACCTCGCAGGGCGGACTGAAGCTTTCTTT. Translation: CASRNLAGRTEAFF.

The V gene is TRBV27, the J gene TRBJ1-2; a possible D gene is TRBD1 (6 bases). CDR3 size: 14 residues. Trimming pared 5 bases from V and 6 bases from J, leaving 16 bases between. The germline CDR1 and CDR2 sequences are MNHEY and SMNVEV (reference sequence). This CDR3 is CASSEVTGGDGYTF. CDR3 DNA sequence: TGTGCCAGCAGTGAGGTGACAGGCGGCGATGGCTACACCTTC.

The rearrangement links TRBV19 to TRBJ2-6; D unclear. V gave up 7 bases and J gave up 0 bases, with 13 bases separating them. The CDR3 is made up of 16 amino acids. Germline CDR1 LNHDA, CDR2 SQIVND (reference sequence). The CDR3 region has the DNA TGTGCCAGTACCTTCGGACCGAGCTCTGGGGCCAACGTCCTGACTTTC. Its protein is CASTFGPSSGANVLTF.

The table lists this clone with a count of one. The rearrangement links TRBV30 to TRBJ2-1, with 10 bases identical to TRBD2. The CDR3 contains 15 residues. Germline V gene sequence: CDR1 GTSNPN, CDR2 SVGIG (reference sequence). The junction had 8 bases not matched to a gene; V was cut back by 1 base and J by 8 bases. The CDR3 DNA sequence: TGTGCCTGGAGTGGGACTAGCGGAACTTGGGATGAGCAGTTCTTC. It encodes CAWSGTSGTWDEQFF.